One sample yielded the 29 T cell receptor beta chains listed below, sequenced in a study of multiple sclerosis patients with progressive multifocal leukoencephalopathy. The data were produced by immunoSEQ multiplex PCR, yet TCRdb's version contains in-frame clones alone and is incomplete. The data hold about 25,000 clones, with more than 85% observed a single time. This sample's time point: approximately 12 months of natalizumab therapy. Sequencing was performed on PBMCs, taken from a patient treated with natalizumab. The receptors stem from a man younger than 40 with multiple sclerosis.

This clone was recorded a few times. The CDR3 spells CASSPGLGGLTGELFF. For the CDR3, the DNA is TGTGCCAGCAGCCCCGGACTAGGAGGTCTCACCGGGGAGCTGTTTTTT. The chain combines TRBV7-3 with TRBJ2-2; 7 bases fit TRBD2. This CDR3 is built from 16 residues. Germline V lookup: CDR1 SGHTA, CDR2 FQGTGA. J was trimmed by 4 bases and V by 5 bases; bases with no gene match: 10.

The V call is TRBV25-1, the J call TRBJ2-1; D remains ambiguous. V lost 3 bases and J lost 0, with 12 bases in between. The CDR3 runs to 16 residues. CDR1 and CDR2 (germline): MGHDK, SYGVNS. CDR3 loop: CASSELDPSSYNEQFF. In DNA form, the CDR3 reads TGTGCCAGCAGTGAGTTGGACCCTAGCTCCTACAATGAGCAGTTCTTC.

The chain carries TRBV27 and TRBJ2-1, with D possibly matching TRBD2 (5 bases). The germline CDR1 and CDR2 sequences are MNHEY and SMNVEV (reference sequence). The CDR3 loop spans 13 amino acids. V was cut by 4 bases and J by 5 bases, with 9 bases left in between. The CDR3 bases are TGTGCCAGCAGTTCGGGATTCAACAATGAGCAGTTCTTC. Protein sequence: CASSSGFNNEQFF.

V is TRBV19 and J is TRBJ1-2; D ambiguous. Germline V CDR1 and CDR2: LNHDA, SQIVND (reference sequence). The CDR3 is 10 amino acids. V was clipped by 10 bases and J by 3 bases, with 6 bases between them. The CDR3 coding sequence is TGTGCCACCGGGGACTATGGCTACACCTTC. Residues: CATGDYGYTF. Variable domain in full (rest from reference TRBV19 and TRBJ1-2): DGGITQSPKYLFRKEGQNVTLSCEQNLNHDAMYWYRQDPGQGLRLIYYSQIVNDFQKGDIAEGYSVSREKKESFPLTVTSAQKNPTAFYLCATGDYGYTFGSGTRLTVV.

The chain has TRBV28 and TRBJ1-5; D gene ambiguous. Germline-derived CDR1 and CDR2 are MDHEN and SYDVKM. The length of the CDR3 is 18 residues. The germline V and J ends were trimmed by 3 bases and 0 bases, with 18 bases remaining between them. Written as DNA, the CDR3 is TGTGCCAGCAGTTTTATGAATACCGCTTCATTTAGCAATCAGCCCCAGCATTTT. This encodes CASSFMNTASFSNQPQHF.

This sequence joins TRBV7-8 and TRBJ2-1; 7 nucleotides line up with TRBD2. CDR1 is SGHVS and CDR2 is FQNEAQ in the germline V gene. V was clipped by 3 bases and J by 2 bases; unmatched bases: 7. The CDR3 totals 16 residues. This chain's CDR3 is CASSFLQAGPYNEQFF. The DNA of the CDR3 is TGTGCCAGCAGCTTCCTCCAAGCGGGACCCTACAATGAGCAGTTCTTC.

V is TRBV30 and J is TRBJ1-5; D gene unclear. The CDR3 contains 14 residues. The V gene lost 1 base and the J gene lost 13 bases, with 20 bases spanning the gap. Germline CDR1 is GTSNPN and CDR2 is SVGIG (reference sequence). The CDR3 DNA reads TGTGCCTGGAGTGCCACCCTAGAGAATCGGCCGCAGCATTTT. Its protein product is CAWSATLENRPQHF.

The chain employs TRBV19 and TRBJ2-7; TRBD2 aligns across 9 bases. There are 14 residues in the CDR3. J was trimmed by 10 bases and V by 3 bases; bases with no gene match: 10. Germline CDR1 and CDR2: LNHDA and SQIVND (reference sequence). CDR3 in amino acids: CASSIGTSPDVQYF. In DNA, the CDR3 is TGTGCCAGTAGTATCGGGACTAGCCCCGATGTTCAGTACTTC.

This sequence joins TRBV4-3 and TRBJ1-4; possible D gene TRBD1, 5 bases. Germline V gene lookup returns CDR1 LGHNA and CDR2 YSLEER. V was trimmed by 2 bases and J by 8 bases, leaving 12 bases between them. This CDR3 contains 14 residues. The CDR3: CASSQSRVEEKLFF. The DNA for the CDR3 is TGCGCCAGCAGCCAAAGCAGGGTGGAAGAAAAACTGTTTTTT.

This clone was seen only a few times. The rearrangement links TRBV6-5 to TRBJ1-2; D not certain. Trimming pared 6 bases from V and 4 bases from J, leaving 12 bases between. The CDR3 extends over 13 amino acids. Germline CDR1 and CDR2: MNHEY and SVGAGI. The chain's CDR3 is CASRSDIRYGYTF. In DNA, the CDR3 is TGTGCCAGCAGATCCGACATACGCTATGGCTACACCTTC.

This clone appeared a single time. The J gene is TRBJ2-5, the V gene TRBV7-2; D is unresolved. Germline V gene data show CDR1 as SGHTA and CDR2 as FQGNSA. The V end lost 0 bases, the J end lost 5 bases, and 10 bases lay between the germline ends. The CDR3 length is 14 residues. The CDR3 nucleotides read TGTGCCAGCAGCTTAGCAGGGTTGCGGGAGACCCAGTACTTC. Protein: CASSLAGLRETQYF.

The chain couples TRBV6-6 to TRBJ2-7; D uncertain. The CDR3 is 11 residues long. Germline CDR1 is MNHNY and CDR2 is SVGAGI (reference sequence). The V gene lost 6 bases and the J gene lost 2 bases, with 5 bases spanning the gap. The CDR3 nucleotides are TGTGCCAGCAGCAAGCCCTACGAGCAGTACTTC. It specifies CASSKPYEQYF.

The chain uses TRBV30 and TRBJ2-7; D not certain. Germline V gives CDR1 GTSNPN, CDR2 SVGIG (reference sequence). The CDR3 sequence is 12 residues long. The CDR3 sequence is CANSFPIYEQYF. As DNA, the CDR3 is TGTGCTAACAGCTTTCCCATTTACGAGCAGTACTTC.

This clone has a single count. The genes are TRBV7-8 and TRBJ1-5, with D uncertain. Trimming left V 1 base short and J 10 bases short, with 14 bases between. Germline CDR1 reads SGHVS; CDR2 reads FQNEAQ. The CDR3 is 14 amino acids. CDR3 residues: CASSLDRAKGPQHF. The CDR3 DNA reads TGTGCCAGCAGCTTAGACCGAGCGAAGGGTCCCCAGCATTTT. Full variable domain (outside the CDR3, taken from reference TRBV7-8 and TRBJ1-5): GAGVSQSPRYKVAKRGQDVALRCDPISGHVSLFWYQQALGQGPEFLTYFQNEAQLDKSGLPSDRFFAERPEGSVSTLKIQRTQQEDSAVYLCASSLDRAKGPQHFGDGTRLSIL.

The chain couples TRBV9 to TRBJ2-5; D could derive from TRBD1 or TRBD2 (6 bases each). This CDR3 region has 20 residues. Germline V lookup: CDR1 SGDLS, CDR2 YYNGEE. Trimming pared 4 bases from V and 3 bases from J, leaving 31 bases between. The CDR3 protein is CASSIPLQGSGASQEETQYF. The CDR3 bases are TGTGCCAGCAGCATCCCCCTACAGGGCTCGGGGGCATCCCAGGAAGAGACCCAGTACTTC.

The chain employs TRBV11-2 and TRBJ2-2; 7 bases are shared with TRBD2. Germline CDR1 and CDR2: SGHAT and FQNNGV. This CDR3 is 17 amino acids long. The ends lost 5 bases at V and 4 bases at J; junction bases unmatched: 13. The CDR3 spells CASSPLPSGRSTGELFF. CDR3 coding DNA: TGTGCCAGCAGCCCCCTCCCTAGCGGTAGAAGCACCGGGGAGCTGTTTTTT.

The rearrangement joins TRBV11-2 to TRBJ2-1; weak D call: TRBD2 (5 bases). The CDR3 spans 14 residues. Trimming stripped 1 base from V and 8 bases from J, with 12 bases between. Germline-derived CDR1 and CDR2 are SGHAT and FQNNGV. Written as DNA, the CDR3 is TGTGCCAGCAGCTTAGCGGGAAGGCCTCATGAGCAGTTCTTC. It codes for CASSLAGRPHEQFF.

This clone was counted between two and nine times. V gene TRBV29-1 combines with J gene TRBJ2-1, with TRBD2 identical over 13 bases. The CDR3 totals 14 residues. The junction had 11 bases not matched to a gene; V was cut back by 8 bases and J by 10 bases. Germline-derived CDR1 and CDR2 are SQVTM and ANQGSEA. The CDR3 sequence: CSLTGLAGVEEQFF. CDR3 coding DNA: TGCAGCCTGACAGGACTAGCGGGAGTGGAAGAGCAGTTCTTC.

V and J are TRBV5-1 and TRBJ2-1; the D gene is possibly TRBD2 (5 bases). The CDR3 has 13 amino acids. CDR1 SGHRS and CDR2 YFSETQ come from the germline V gene. Trimming removed 0 bases from V and 7 bases from J, with 8 bases in between. CDR3 loop: CASSLGRLNEQFF. For the CDR3, the DNA is TGCGCCAGCAGCTTGGGGAGGCTGAATGAGCAGTTCTTC.

V usage is TRBV7-2 and J usage is TRBJ2-3, with no clear D. The CDR3 is made up of 12 amino acids. V lost 7 bases, J lost 4 bases, and 9 bases lay in between. From germline, CDR1 is SGHTA and CDR2 FQGNSA. Here the CDR3 DNA reads TGTGCCAGCATGGTTGGATCAGATACGCAGTATTTT. It translates to CASMVGSDTQYF.

The V and J genes are TRBV19 and TRBJ2-3; TRBD2 agrees at 12 bases. Germline V gene data show CDR1 as LNHDA and CDR2 as SQIVND (reference sequence). Germline trimming cut 10 bases from V and 3 bases from J; bases unmatched to any gene: 17. The CDR3 has 18 amino acids. CDR3 coding DNA: TGTGCCACCATAACTAGCGGGAGGCCGTGGGGTGTTACAGATACGCAGTATTTT. It yields the protein CATITSGRPWGVTDTQYF.

CDR3 sequence reads: CASSLGETQYF. CDR3 nucleotides: TGTGCCAGCAGTTTGGGGGAGACCCAGTACTTC. The chain combines TRBV27 with TRBJ2-5; D remains ambiguous. The CDR3 consists of 11 residues. V shed 3 bases and J shed 5 bases, with 4 bases lying between them. Germline V gene sequence: CDR1 MNHEY, CDR2 SMNVEV (reference sequence).

The chain links TRBV5-5 to TRBJ2-7, with unresolved D. V was cut by 0 bases and J by 7 bases, with 14 bases left in between. The CDR3 contains 14 residues. Germline V lookup: CDR1 SGHKS, CDR2 YYEKEE (reference sequence). The CDR3 DNA reads TGTGCCAGCAGCTTGGGTGTGGGCCCCATAGAGCAGTACTTC. Translated: CASSLGVGPIEQYF.

The chain recombines TRBV9 with TRBJ2-5, with no clear D. Trimming took off 0 bases at V and 2 bases at J, with 11 bases between the two ends. Germline V gene data show CDR1 as SGDLS and CDR2 as YYNGEE. This CDR3 spans 15 amino acids. CDR3 sequence (DNA): TGTGCCAGCAGCGTAGGGACCGTTCCACAAGAGACCCAGTACTTC. Its protein is CASSVGTVPQETQYF.

This chain uses TRBV19 with TRBJ2-5, with 13 nucleotides matching TRBD2. V lost 6 bases and J lost 4; bases outside the gene matches: 8. This CDR3 contains 16 residues. The germline CDR1 and CDR2 sequences are LNHDA and SQIVND (reference sequence). CDR3 sequence reads: CASSPGLAGSRETQYF. The CDR3 DNA reads as TGTGCCAGTAGCCCGGGACTAGCGGGATCGAGAGAGACCCAGTACTTC. Complete variable domain (other parts from reference TRBV19 and TRBJ2-5): DGGITQSPKYLFRKEGQNVTLSCEQNLNHDAMYWYRQDPGQGLRLIYYSQIVNDFQKGDIAEGYSVSREKKESFPLTVTSAQKNPTAFYLCASSPGLAGSRETQYFGPGTRLLVL.

This clone was observed a few times. The chain employs TRBV6-1 and TRBJ2-3; 8 bases agree with TRBD1. The CDR3 contains 15 residues. Germline V gene lookup returns CDR1 MNHNS and CDR2 SASEGT. Germline trimming cut 5 bases from V and 5 bases from J; bases unmatched to any gene: 9. The CDR3 here is CASSSQGALRDTQYF. CDR3 nucleotide sequence: TGTGCCAGCAGTAGTCAGGGGGCTCTCCGAGATACGCAGTATTTT.

The chain combines TRBV7-2 with TRBJ2-5; no clear D gene. The ends were cut back, 5 bases at V and 8 bases at J, with 9 bases in the middle. The germline V gene encodes CDR1 SGHTA and CDR2 FQGNSA. This CDR3 comprises 11 residues. CDR3 nucleotide sequence: TGTGCCAGCAGCCTCCCCGGTACCCAGTACTTC. It codes for CASSLPGTQYF.

CDR3 amino acids: CAISEMPGTAVGLYGYTF. CDR3 nucleotides: TGTGCCATCAGTGAGATGCCCGGGACCGCAGTGGGCCTCTATGGCTACACCTTC. V gene TRBV10-3 combines with J gene TRBJ1-2; D may be TRBD1 (5 bases). V shed 2 bases and J shed 4 bases, with 23 bases lying between them. Germline-derived CDR1 and CDR2 are ENHRY and SYGVKD. The CDR3 is made up of 18 amino acids.

The chain is built from TRBV4-3 and TRBJ2-1; TRBD2 matches at 10 bases. CDR1 LGHNA and CDR2 YSLEER come from the germline V gene. This CDR3 contains 17 residues. The J segment lost 3 bases and the V segment lost 0 bases, leaving 5 bases of the junction unmatched. The CDR3 spells CASSQEPAGGFYNEQFF. The DNA for the CDR3 is TGCGCCAGCAGCCAAGAACCAGCGGGAGGGTTCTACAATGAGCAGTTCTTC.